This TCR beta chain was recorded in a study of identical twins. One entry per CDR3 protein results from TCRdb running MiXCR on the 5' RACE reads. The table lists about 190,000 distinct CDR3 sequences, around a sixth of them singletons. Germline V gives CDR1 SGHAT, CDR2 FQNNGV. With 7 bases removed from V and 1 base from J, the gap between germline ends came to 13 bases. The CDR3 totals 14 residues. The sample also formed part of further work on T cells expressing NK-cell markers.

The sequence was obtained from a woman aged 18-29 years in good health. The sample consisted of CD8+ T cells sorted from blood. V and J are TRBV11-2 and TRBJ2-5; no reliable D call. CDR3 residues: CASKQGRSQETQYF. CDR3 bases: TGTGCCAGCAAGCAAGGACGTTCCCAAGAGACCCAGTACTTC.